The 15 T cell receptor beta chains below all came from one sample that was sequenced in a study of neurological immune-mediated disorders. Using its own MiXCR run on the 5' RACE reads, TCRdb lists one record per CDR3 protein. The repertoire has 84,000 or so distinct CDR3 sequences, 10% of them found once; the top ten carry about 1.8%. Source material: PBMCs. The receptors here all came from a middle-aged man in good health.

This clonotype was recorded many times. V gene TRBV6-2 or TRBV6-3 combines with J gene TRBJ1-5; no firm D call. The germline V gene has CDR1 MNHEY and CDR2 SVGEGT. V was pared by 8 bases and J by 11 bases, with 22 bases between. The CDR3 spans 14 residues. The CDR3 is CASGPVEPTSAQHF. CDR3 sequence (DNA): TGTGCCAGCGGACCAGTAGAACCCACATCGGCCCAGCATTTT.

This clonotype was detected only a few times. Here the CDR3 reads CASSGILLNTEAFF. The CDR3 nucleotides are TGTGCCAGTAGTGGGATACTTTTGAACACTGAAGCTTTCTTT. The genes are TRBV19 and TRBJ1-1; D is ambiguous. This CDR3 has 14 residues. Germline V gene lookup returns CDR1 LNHDA and CDR2 SQIVND (reference sequence). The V gene lost 5 bases and the J gene lost 0 bases, with 10 bases spanning the gap.

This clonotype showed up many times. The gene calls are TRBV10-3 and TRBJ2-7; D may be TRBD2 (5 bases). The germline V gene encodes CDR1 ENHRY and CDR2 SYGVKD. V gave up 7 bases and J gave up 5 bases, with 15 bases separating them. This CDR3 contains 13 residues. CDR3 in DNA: TGTGCCATCAAGGGTGAGGGAAGTCACGAGCAGTACTTC. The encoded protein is CAIKGEGSHEQYF.

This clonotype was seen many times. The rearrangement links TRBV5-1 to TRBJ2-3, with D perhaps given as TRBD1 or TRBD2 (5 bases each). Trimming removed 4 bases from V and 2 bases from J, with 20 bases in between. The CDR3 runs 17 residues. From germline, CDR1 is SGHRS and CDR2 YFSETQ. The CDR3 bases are TGCGCCAGCAGCGCTTATGGGGACGGAACTTACACAGATACGCAGTATTTT. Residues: CASSAYGDGTYTDTQYF.

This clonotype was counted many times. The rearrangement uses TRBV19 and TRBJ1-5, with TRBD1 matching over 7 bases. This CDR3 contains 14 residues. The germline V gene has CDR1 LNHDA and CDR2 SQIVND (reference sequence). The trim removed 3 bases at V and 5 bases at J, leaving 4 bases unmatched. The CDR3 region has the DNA TGTGCCAGTAGTATTGCACAGGGGCATCAGCCCCAGCATTTT. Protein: CASSIAQGHQPQHF. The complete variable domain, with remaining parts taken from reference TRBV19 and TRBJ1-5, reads DGGITQSPKYLFRKEGQNVTLSCEQNLNHDAMYWYRQDPGQGLRLIYYSQIVNDFQKGDIAEGYSVSREKKESFPLTVTSAQKNPTAFYLCASSIAQGHQPQHFGDGTRLSIL.

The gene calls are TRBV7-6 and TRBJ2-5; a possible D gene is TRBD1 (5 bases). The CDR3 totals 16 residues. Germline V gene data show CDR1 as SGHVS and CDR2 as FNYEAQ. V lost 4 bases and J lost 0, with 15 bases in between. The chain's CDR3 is CASSSSTEYYQETQYF. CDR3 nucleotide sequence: TGTGCCAGCAGCTCCTCGACAGAATACTACCAAGAGACCCAGTACTTC.

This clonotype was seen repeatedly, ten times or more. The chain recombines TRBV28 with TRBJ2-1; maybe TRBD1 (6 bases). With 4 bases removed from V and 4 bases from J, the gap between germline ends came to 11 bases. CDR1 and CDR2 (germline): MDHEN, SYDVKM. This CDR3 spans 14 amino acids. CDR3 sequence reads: CASSYRVEYNEQFF. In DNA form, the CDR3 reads TGTGCCAGCAGTTACAGGGTCGAATACAATGAGCAGTTCTTC.

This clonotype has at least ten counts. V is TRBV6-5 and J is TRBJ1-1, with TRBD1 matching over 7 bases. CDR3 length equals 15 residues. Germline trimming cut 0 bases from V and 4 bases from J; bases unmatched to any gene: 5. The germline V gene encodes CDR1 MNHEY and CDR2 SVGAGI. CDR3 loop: CASSYSTGRGTEAFF. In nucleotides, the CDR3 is TGTGCCAGCAGTTACTCGACAGGGCGCGGCACTGAAGCTTTCTTT.

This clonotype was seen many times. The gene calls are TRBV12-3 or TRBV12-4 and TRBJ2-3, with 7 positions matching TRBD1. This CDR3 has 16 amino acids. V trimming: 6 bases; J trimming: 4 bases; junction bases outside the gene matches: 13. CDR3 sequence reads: CASRFPTGKGSDTQYF. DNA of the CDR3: TGTGCCAGCAGATTCCCGACAGGGAAGGGATCAGATACGCAGTATTTT.

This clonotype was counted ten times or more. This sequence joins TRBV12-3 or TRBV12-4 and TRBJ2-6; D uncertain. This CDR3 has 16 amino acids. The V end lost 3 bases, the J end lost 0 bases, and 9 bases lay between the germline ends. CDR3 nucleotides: TGTGCCAGCAGTTTGGGTGCCCTCTCTGGGGCCAACGTCCTGACTTTC. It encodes CASSLGALSGANVLTF.

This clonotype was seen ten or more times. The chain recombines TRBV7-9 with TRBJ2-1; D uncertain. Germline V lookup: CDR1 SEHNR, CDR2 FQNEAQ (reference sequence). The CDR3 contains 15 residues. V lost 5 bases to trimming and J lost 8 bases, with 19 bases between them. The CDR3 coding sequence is TGTGCCAGCAGCCCTGGAGTGACCCGTGGGGATGAGCAGTTCTTC. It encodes CASSPGVTRGDEQFF.

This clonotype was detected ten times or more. The CDR3 loop reads CASSLESSGGASDTQYF. CDR3 sequence (DNA): TGCGCCAGCAGCTTGGAGAGTAGCGGGGGGGCTTCAGATACGCAGTATTTT. This chain joins TRBV5-1 and TRBJ2-3; 11 nucleotides agree with TRBD2. The CDR3 runs 17 residues. Trimming cost V 0 bases and J 4 bases; bases outside gene matches: 7. Germline V CDR1 and CDR2: SGHRS, YFSETQ.

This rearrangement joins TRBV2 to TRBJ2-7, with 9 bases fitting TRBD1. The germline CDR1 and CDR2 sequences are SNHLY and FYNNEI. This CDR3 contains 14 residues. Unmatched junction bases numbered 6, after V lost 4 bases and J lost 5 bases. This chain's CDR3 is CASSGGQGWDEQYF. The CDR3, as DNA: TGTGCCAGCAGTGGCGGACAGGGGTGGGACGAGCAGTACTTC.

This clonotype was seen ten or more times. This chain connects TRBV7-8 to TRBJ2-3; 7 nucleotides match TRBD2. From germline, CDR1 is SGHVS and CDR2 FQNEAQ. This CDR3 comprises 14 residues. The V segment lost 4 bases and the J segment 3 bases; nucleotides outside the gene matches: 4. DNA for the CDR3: TGTGCCAGCAGCTGGGGGGGAAGGACAGATACGCAGTATTTT. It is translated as CASSWGGRTDTQYF.

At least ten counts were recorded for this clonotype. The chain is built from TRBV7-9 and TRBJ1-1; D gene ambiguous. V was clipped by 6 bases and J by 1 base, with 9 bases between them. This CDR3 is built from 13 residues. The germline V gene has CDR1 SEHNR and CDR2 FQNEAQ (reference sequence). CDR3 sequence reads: CASSFDTNTEAFF. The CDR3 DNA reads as TGTGCCAGCAGTTTTGACACGAACACTGAAGCTTTCTTT.